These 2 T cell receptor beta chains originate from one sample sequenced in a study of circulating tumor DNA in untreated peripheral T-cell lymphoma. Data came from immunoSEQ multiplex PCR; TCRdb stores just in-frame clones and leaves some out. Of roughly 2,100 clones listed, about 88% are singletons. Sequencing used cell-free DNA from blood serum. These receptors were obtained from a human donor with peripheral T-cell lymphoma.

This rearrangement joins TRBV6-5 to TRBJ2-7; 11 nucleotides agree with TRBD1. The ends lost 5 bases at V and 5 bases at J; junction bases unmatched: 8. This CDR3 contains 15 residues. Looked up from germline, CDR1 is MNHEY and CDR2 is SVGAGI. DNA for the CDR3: TGTGCCAGCAGTAGAGGCCGGGGACAGGGGGACGAGCAGTACTTC. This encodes CASSRGRGQGDEQYF.

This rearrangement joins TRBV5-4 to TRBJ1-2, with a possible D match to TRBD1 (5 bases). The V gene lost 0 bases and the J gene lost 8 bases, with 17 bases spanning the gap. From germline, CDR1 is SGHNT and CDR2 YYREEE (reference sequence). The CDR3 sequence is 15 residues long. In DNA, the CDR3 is TGTGCCAGCAGCTTGGCCGGGGGGTCTAGGAGGGGCTACACCTTC. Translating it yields CASSLAGGSRRGYTF.